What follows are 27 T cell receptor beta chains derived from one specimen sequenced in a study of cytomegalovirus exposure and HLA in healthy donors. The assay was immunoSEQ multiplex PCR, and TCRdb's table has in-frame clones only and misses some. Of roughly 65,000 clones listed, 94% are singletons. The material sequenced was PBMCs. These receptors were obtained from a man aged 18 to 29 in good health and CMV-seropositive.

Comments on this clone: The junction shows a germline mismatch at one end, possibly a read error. CDR3: CASSYLGDREGDF. The DNA of the CDR3 is TGTGCCAGCAGTTACCTGGGGGACAGGGAGGGGGATTTC. The chain is built from TRBV6-5 and TRBJ2-7; 9 bases fit TRBD1. This CDR3 region has 13 residues. Germline V gene lookup returns CDR1 MNHEY and CDR2 SVGAGI.

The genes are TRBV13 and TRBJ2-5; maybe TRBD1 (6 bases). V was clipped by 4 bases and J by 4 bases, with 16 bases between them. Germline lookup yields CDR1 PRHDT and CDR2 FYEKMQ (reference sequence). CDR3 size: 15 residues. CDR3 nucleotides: TGTGCCAGCAGCTCCCACCAGGGGAATATAGAGACCCAGTACTTC. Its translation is CASSSHQGNIETQYF.

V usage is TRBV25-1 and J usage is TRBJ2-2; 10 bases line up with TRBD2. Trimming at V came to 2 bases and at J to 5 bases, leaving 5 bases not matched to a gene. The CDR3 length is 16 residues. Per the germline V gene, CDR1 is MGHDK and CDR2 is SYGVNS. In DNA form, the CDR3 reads TGTGCCAGCAGTGAAGTAGCGGGAGGATGGACCGGGGAGCTGTTTTTT. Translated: CASSEVAGGWTGELFF.

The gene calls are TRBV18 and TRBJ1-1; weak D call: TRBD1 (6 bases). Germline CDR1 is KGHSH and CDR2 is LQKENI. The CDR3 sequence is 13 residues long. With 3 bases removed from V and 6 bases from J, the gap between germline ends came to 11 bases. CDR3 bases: TGTGCCAGCTCACCGGGGGCAGGGCCTGAAGCTTTCTTT. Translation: CASSPGAGPEAFF. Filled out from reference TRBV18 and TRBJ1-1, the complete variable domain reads NAGVMQNPRHLVRRRGQEARLRCSPMKGHSHVYWYRQLPEEGLKFMVYLQKENIIDESGMPKERFSAEFPKEGPSILRIQQVVRGDSAAYFCASSPGAGPEAFFGQGTRLTVV.

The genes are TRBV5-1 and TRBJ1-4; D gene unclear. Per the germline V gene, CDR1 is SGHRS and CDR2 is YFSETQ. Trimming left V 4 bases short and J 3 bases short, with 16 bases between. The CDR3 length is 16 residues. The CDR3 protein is CASSRDSTTSNEKLFF. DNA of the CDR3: TGCGCCAGCAGCCGGGATTCAACTACCTCTAATGAAAAACTGTTTTTT. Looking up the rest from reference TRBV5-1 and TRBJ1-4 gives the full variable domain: KAGVTQTPRYLIKTRGQQVTLSCSPISGHRSVSWYQQTPGQGLQFLFEYFSETQRNKGNFPGRFSGRQFSNSRSEMNVSTLELGDSALYLCASSRDSTTSNEKLFFGSGTQLSVL.

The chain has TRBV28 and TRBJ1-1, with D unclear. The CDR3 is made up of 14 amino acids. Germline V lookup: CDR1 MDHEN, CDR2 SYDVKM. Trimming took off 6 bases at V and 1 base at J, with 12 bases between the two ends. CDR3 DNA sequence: TGTGCCAGCAGCTCGGGTCTCACGAACACTGAAGCTTTCTTT. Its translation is CASSSGLTNTEAFF. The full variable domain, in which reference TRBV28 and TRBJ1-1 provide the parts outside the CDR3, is DVKVTQSSRYLVKRTGEKVFLECVQDMDHENMFWYRQDPGLGLRLIYFSYDVKMKEKGDIPEGYSVSREKKERFSLILESASTNQTSMYLCASSSGLTNTEAFFGQGTRLTVV.

The CDR3 protein is CASTERTGGGEKLFF. The CDR3 bases are TGTGCCAGCACCGAGAGGACAGGCGGCGGCGAAAAACTGTTTTTT. The chain has TRBV2 and TRBJ1-4, with 7 bases lining up with TRBD1. The CDR3 totals 15 residues. With 7 bases clipped from V and 8 bases from J, the junction kept 13 bases outside the gene matches. Per the germline V gene, CDR1 is SNHLY and CDR2 is FYNNEI.

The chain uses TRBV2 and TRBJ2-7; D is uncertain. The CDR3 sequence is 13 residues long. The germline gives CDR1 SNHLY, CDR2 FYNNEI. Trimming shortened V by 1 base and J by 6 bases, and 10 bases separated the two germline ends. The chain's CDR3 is CASSEDIIGEQYF. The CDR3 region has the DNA TGTGCCAGCAGTGAAGATATAATCGGCGAGCAGTACTTC.

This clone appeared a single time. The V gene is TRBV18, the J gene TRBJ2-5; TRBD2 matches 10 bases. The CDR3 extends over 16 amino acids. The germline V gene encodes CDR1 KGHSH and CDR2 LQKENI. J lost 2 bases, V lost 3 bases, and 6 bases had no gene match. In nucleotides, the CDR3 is TGTGCCAGCTCACCGCTAGCGGGAGCGGGGCAAGAGACCCAGTACTTC. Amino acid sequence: CASSPLAGAGQETQYF.

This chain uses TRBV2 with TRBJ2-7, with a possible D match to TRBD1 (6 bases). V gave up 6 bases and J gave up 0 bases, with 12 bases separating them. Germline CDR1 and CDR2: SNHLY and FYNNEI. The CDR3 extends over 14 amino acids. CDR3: CASRADRSSYEQYF. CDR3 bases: TGTGCCAGCAGGGCTGACAGGAGCTCCTACGAGCAGTACTTC.

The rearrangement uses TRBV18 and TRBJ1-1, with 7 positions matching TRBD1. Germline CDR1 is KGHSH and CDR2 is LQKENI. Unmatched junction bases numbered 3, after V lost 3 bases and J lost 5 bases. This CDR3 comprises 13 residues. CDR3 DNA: TGTGCCAGCTCACCGGACAGGCAAACTGAAGCTTTCTTT. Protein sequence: CASSPDRQTEAFF.

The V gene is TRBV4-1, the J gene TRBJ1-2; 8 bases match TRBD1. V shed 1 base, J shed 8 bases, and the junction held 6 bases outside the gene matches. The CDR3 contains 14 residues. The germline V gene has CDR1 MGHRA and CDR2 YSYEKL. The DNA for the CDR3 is TGCGCCAGCAGCCAAGCCAGGGGGCAGAGGGGCTACACCTTC. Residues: CASSQARGQRGYTF.

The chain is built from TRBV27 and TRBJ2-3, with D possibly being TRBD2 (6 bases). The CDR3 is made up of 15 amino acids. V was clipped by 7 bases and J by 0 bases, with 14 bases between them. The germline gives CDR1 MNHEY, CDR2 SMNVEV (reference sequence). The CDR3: CASKDPGLSTDTQYF. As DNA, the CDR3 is TGTGCCAGCAAAGACCCGGGACTCAGCACAGATACGCAGTATTTT.

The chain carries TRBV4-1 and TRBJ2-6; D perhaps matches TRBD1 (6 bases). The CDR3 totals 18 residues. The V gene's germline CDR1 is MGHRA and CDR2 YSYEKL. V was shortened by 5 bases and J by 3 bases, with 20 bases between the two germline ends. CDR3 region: CASSDLRAGAYGANVLTF. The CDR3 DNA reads TGCGCCAGCAGCGATCTCCGGGCAGGGGCATATGGGGCCAACGTCCTGACTTTC.

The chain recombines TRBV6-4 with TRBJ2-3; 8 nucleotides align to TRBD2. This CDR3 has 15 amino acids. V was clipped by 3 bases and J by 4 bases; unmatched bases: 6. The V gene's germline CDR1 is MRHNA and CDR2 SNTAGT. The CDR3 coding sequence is TGTGCCAGCAGTGAGGGGCGGGGGGCCTCAGATACGCAGTATTTT. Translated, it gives CASSEGRGASDTQYF.

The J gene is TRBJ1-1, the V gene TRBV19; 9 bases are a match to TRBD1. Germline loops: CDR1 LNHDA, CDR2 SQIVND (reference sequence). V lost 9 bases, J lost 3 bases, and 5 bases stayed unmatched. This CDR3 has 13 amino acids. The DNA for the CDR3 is TGTGCCAGCAGGGACAGGGCAGACACTGAAGCTTTCTTT. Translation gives CASRDRADTEAFF.

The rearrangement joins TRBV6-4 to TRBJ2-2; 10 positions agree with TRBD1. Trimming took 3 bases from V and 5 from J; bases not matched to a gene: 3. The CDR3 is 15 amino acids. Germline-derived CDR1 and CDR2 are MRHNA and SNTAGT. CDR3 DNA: TGTGCCAGCAGTGAAGGGACAGGGGAAACCGGGGAGCTGTTTTTT. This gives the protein CASSEGTGETGELFF.

In DNA form, the CDR3 reads TGTGCCAGCAGCTTAAGTGACAGGGCTTTTCAGCCCCAGCATTTT. It codes for CASSLSDRAFQPQHF. The chain recombines TRBV7-2 with TRBJ1-5; 7 bases are a match to TRBD1. Germline values: CDR1 SGHTA, CDR2 FQGNSA. V trimming: 2 bases; J trimming: 6 bases; junction bases outside the gene matches: 7. The CDR3 loop spans 15 amino acids.

The CDR3 DNA reads TGTGCCAGTAGTATGATTACGAGGGGGCGAAAATACGAGCAGTACTTC. Amino acid sequence: CASSMITRGRKYEQYF. The rearrangement joins TRBV19 to TRBJ2-7; 7 bases align to TRBD1. CDR3 length: 16 amino acids. Germline V gene sequence: CDR1 LNHDA, CDR2 SQIVND (reference sequence). Trimming cost V 3 bases and J 4 bases; bases outside gene matches: 12.

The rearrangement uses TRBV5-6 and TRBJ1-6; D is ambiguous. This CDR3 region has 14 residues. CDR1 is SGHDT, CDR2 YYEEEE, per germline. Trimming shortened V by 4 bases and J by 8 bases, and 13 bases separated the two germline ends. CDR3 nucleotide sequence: TGTGCCAGCAGCGCGGGCCCTAATGATTCACCCCTCCACTTT. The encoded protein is CASSAGPNDSPLHF. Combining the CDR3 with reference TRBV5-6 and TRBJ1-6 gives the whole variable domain DAGVTQSPTHLIKTRGQQVTLRCSPKSGHDTVSWYQQALGQGPQFIFQYYEEEERQRGNFPDRFSGHQFPNYSSELNVNALLLGDSALYLCASSAGPNDSPLHFGNGTRLTVT.

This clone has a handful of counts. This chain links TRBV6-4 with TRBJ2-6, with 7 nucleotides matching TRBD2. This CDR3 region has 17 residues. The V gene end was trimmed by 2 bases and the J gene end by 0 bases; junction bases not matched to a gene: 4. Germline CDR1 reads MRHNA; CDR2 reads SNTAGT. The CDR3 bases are TGTGCCAGCAGTGACGGGGGGGACCACTCTGGGGCCAACGTCCTGACTTTC. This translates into CASSDGGDHSGANVLTF.

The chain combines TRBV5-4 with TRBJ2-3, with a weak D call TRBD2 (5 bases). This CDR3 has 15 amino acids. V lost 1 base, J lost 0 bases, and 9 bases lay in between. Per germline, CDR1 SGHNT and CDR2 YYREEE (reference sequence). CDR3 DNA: TGTGCCAGCAGCTTGTTCGGCGGGAGCACAGATACGCAGTATTTT. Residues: CASSLFGGSTDTQYF.

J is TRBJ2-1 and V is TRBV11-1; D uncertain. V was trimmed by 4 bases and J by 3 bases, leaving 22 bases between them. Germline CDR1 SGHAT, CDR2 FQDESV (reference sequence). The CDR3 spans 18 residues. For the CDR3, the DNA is TGTGCCAGCAGCTCCGTAGTACCGTCCGCTGGTTTCTACAATGAGCAGTTCTTC. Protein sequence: CASSSVVPSAGFYNEQFF.

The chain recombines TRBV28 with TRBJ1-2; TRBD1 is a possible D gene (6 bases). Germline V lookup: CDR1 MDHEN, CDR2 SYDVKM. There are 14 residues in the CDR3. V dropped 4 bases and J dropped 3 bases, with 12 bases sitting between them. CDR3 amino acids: CASSYVGADYGYTF. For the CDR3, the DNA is TGTGCCAGCAGTTACGTGGGGGCAGACTATGGCTACACCTTC.

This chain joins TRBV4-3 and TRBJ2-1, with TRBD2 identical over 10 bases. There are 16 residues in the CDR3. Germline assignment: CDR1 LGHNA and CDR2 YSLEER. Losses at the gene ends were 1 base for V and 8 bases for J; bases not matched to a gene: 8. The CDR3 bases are TGCGCCAGCAGCCAAGGCAGGGCTAGCGGGAGTTATGAGCAGTTCTTC. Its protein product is CASSQGRASGSYEQFF.

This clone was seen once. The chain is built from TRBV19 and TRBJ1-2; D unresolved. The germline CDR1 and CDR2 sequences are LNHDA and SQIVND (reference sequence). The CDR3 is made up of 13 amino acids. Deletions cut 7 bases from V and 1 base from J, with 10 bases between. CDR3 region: CASKWAGNYGYTF. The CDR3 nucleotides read TGTGCCAGTAAATGGGCCGGTAACTATGGCTACACCTTC.

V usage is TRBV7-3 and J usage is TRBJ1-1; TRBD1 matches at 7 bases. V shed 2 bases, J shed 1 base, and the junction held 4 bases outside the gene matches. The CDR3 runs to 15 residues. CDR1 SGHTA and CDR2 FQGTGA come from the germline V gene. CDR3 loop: CASSLQGVGNTEAFF. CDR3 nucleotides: TGTGCCAGCAGCTTACAGGGGGTCGGGAACACTGAAGCTTTCTTT.